Following are 25 T cell receptor beta chains from one sample sequenced in a study of blood T cell repertoires in COVID-19. The table came from immunoSEQ multiplex PCR; TCRdb's copy has only in-frame clones and leaves some out. The table includes a few hundred thousand clones, approximately 89% detected once. Sequencing input: PBMCs or T cells enriched from blood (not recorded which). These receptors were taken from a woman aged 45 to 65 who had been exposed to COVID-19.

This chain uses TRBV7-9 with TRBJ1-1; a weak D match, TRBD1 (5 bases). The V end lost 5 bases, the J end lost 2 bases, and 15 bases lay between the germline ends. Germline V gene data show CDR1 as SEHNR and CDR2 as FQNEAQ (reference sequence). The CDR3 sequence is 15 residues long. CDR3 sequence (DNA): TGTGCCAGCAGCGTAGGTGGGGGGGAAAACACTGAAGCTTTCTTT. Its translation: CASSVGGGENTEAFF.

The chain couples TRBV7-2 to TRBJ2-3; D is unclear. The germline CDR1 and CDR2 sequences are SGHTA and FQGNSA. The CDR3 runs 13 residues. Trimming shortened V by 2 bases and J by 4 bases, and 7 bases separated the two germline ends. The chain's CDR3 is CASSLFPADTQYF. For the CDR3, the DNA is TGTGCCAGCAGCTTATTCCCTGCAGATACGCAGTATTTT.

The rearrangement joins TRBV7-2 to TRBJ2-3; 11 bases are shared with TRBD2. The junction had 8 bases not matched to a gene; V was cut back by 5 bases and J by 4 bases. This CDR3 is 16 amino acids long. The germline V gene encodes CDR1 SGHTA and CDR2 FQGNSA. CDR3 region: CASSPKTSGTSDTQYF. The DNA for the CDR3 is TGTGCCAGCAGCCCCAAGACTAGCGGGACGTCAGATACGCAGTATTTT.

The genes are TRBV15 and TRBJ2-1, with TRBD2 matching 7 bases. CDR1 LNHNV and CDR2 YYDKDF come from the germline V gene (reference sequence). This CDR3 comprises 17 residues. V shed 4 bases and J 3 bases; nucleotides not matched to a gene: 12. The CDR3: CATSTNQAGSLYNEQFF. CDR3 in DNA: TGTGCCACCAGCACGAACCAAGCGGGGAGCCTCTACAATGAGCAGTTCTTC.

The chain carries TRBV4-1 and TRBJ2-1; 16 bases map to TRBD2. The CDR3 has 17 amino acids. Germline V gene data show CDR1 as MGHRA and CDR2 as YSYEKL. Losses at the gene ends were 2 bases for V and 9 bases for J; bases not matched to a gene: 7. The CDR3 spells CASSQSGTSGGAGEQFF. In DNA form, the CDR3 reads TGCGCCAGCAGCCAATCTGGGACTAGCGGGGGGGCGGGTGAGCAGTTCTTC.

The chain is built from TRBV29-1 and TRBJ2-1, with no clear D. CDR1 and CDR2 (germline): SQVTM, ANQGSEA. The CDR3 loop spans 13 amino acids. Trimming cost V 7 bases and J 0 bases, with 10 bases left between them. The CDR3 bases are TGCAGCGGGTCGGTCGGCTCCTACAATGAGCAGTTCTTC. Protein sequence: CSGSVGSYNEQFF.

The CDR3: CASSQDRAGAVDTQYF. The CDR3 DNA reads as TGTGCCAGCAGCCAAGATCGGGCAGGGGCCGTAGATACGCAGTATTTT. The chain is built from TRBV4-2 and TRBJ2-3; tentatively, D is TRBD1 (6 bases). The CDR3 is 16 amino acids. Germline-derived CDR1 and CDR2 are LGHNA and YNFKEQ. Deletions cut 0 bases from V and 5 bases from J, with 15 bases between.

The V gene is TRBV3-1 (or the pseudogene TRBV3-2), the J gene TRBJ1-1, with TRBD1 matching 10 bases. Germline V gene sequence: CDR1 LGHDT, CDR2 YNNKEL (reference sequence). With 6 bases clipped from V and 3 bases from J, the junction kept 4 bases outside the gene matches. This CDR3 has 14 amino acids. The CDR3 DNA is TGTGCCAGCAGGACAGGGGGCAGGGACACTGAAGCTTTCTTT. It is translated as CASRTGGRDTEAFF.

The chain couples TRBV5-1 to TRBJ1-1; 7 bases line up with TRBD1. The CDR3 sequence is 13 residues long. Trimming took 3 bases from V and 4 from J; bases not matched to a gene: 3. The germline gives CDR1 SGHRS, CDR2 YFSETQ. The CDR3 nucleotides read TGCGCCAGCAGCTCCCAGGGGGGCACTGAAGCTTTCTTT. It specifies CASSSQGGTEAFF.

This chain connects TRBV4-2 to TRBJ1-2; D might be TRBD1 (6 bases). CDR3 size: 14 residues. Trimming took 3 bases from V and 5 from J, leaving 13 bases between them. CDR1 and CDR2 from the germline V gene are LGHNA and YNFKEQ. CDR3 DNA: TGTGCCAGCAGCCAGATACAGGGATTGTATGGCTACACCTTC. Protein sequence: CASSQIQGLYGYTF.

The gene calls are TRBV10-3 and TRBJ2-2; 8 bases align to TRBD2. Looked up from germline, CDR1 is ENHRY and CDR2 is SYGVKD. The J segment lost 1 base and the V segment lost 7 bases, leaving 8 bases of the junction unmatched. The CDR3 sequence is 16 residues long. The CDR3 region has the DNA TGTGCCATCAAGGGGGATAGCGGGGAGAACACCGGGGAGCTGTTTTTT. Translation: CAIKGDSGENTGELFF.

The rearrangement uses TRBV3-1 (or the pseudogene TRBV3-2) and TRBJ2-2, with D unresolved. The CDR3 loop spans 14 amino acids. Trimming took 2 bases from V and 2 from J, leaving 6 bases between them. Germline V gene sequence: CDR1 LGHDT, CDR2 YNNKEL (reference sequence). The CDR3 region is CASSQPGNTGELFF. The CDR3 region has the DNA TGTGCCAGCAGCCAACCGGGTAACACCGGGGAGCTGTTTTTT.

The chain employs TRBV7-2 and TRBJ2-1; weak D call: TRBD1 (5 bases). V lost 5 bases and J lost 6, with 11 bases in between. Germline V lookup: CDR1 SGHTA, CDR2 FQGNSA. CDR3 length: 13 residues. CDR3 protein: CASSPRQGNEQFF. The CDR3 DNA sequence: TGTGCCAGCAGCCCCCGGCAGGGCAATGAGCAGTTCTTC.

This clone has just one count. The chain is built from TRBV7-9 and TRBJ2-3; D is unresolved. The germline CDR1 and CDR2 sequences are SEHNR and FQNEAQ (reference sequence). Between the trimmed V and J ends, which lost 5 bases and 0 bases, there was a span of 12 bases. This CDR3 has 15 residues. The chain's CDR3 is CASSPRGDSTDTQYF. CDR3 DNA sequence: TGTGCCAGCAGCCCCCGTGGAGACAGCACAGATACGCAGTATTTT.

The rearrangement uses TRBV18 and TRBJ2-1; TRBD1 agrees at 9 bases. The CDR3 totals 16 residues. Germline V gives CDR1 KGHSH, CDR2 LQKENI. J lost 3 bases, V lost 6 bases, and 9 bases had no gene match. The CDR3 reads CASSPPTGGIYNEQFF. In DNA form, the CDR3 reads TGTGCCAGCTCCCCTCCAACAGGGGGCATCTACAATGAGCAGTTCTTC.

The chain links TRBV7-8 to TRBJ2-3, with 7 bases aligning to TRBD2. Germline V lookup: CDR1 SGHVS, CDR2 FQNEAQ. The CDR3 runs 16 residues. V was pared by 2 bases and J by 2 bases, with 7 bases of the junction left unmatched. DNA of the CDR3: TGTGCCAGCAGCTTACGGTTCACTAGCGCCACAGATACGCAGTATTTT. This codes for CASSLRFTSATDTQYF.

The chain joins TRBV19 to TRBJ1-3, with D hard to call. The V end lost 6 bases, the J end lost 1 base, and 10 bases lay between the germline ends. This CDR3 is 14 amino acids long. The germline CDR1 and CDR2 sequences are LNHDA and SQIVND (reference sequence). Here the CDR3 DNA reads TGTGCCAGTAGACTTTCTAGGTCTGGAAACACCATATATTTT. Protein sequence: CASRLSRSGNTIYF.

V gene TRBV11-2 combines with J gene TRBJ2-1, with 12 bases fitting TRBD2. The J segment lost 7 bases and the V segment lost 7 bases, leaving 8 bases of the junction unmatched. Germline CDR1 and CDR2: SGHAT and FQNNGV. CDR3 length: 15 residues. CDR3 residues: CASTTTSGGLNEQFF. CDR3 nucleotides: TGTGCCAGCACCACGACTAGCGGGGGTCTAAATGAGCAGTTCTTC.

This clone was observed a single time. V is TRBV5-1 and J is TRBJ2-1, with a possible D match to TRBD1 (5 bases). Trimming removed 7 bases from V and 9 bases from J, with 17 bases in between. Germline CDR1 and CDR2: SGHRS and YFSETQ. The CDR3 loop spans 13 amino acids. Here the CDR3 DNA reads TGCGCCAGCGGGCCAGGGAATTACGGTGAGCAGTTCTTC. Its translation is CASGPGNYGEQFF.

This clone was seen a single time. The chain recombines TRBV19 with TRBJ1-4; D not resolved. The ends were cut back, 6 bases at V and 8 bases at J, with 19 bases in the middle. The germline V gene encodes CDR1 LNHDA and CDR2 SQIVND (reference sequence). The CDR3 has 15 residues. CDR3 residues: CASSPGLFVREKLFF. DNA of the CDR3: TGTGCCAGTAGCCCCGGACTGTTTGTGCGAGAAAAACTGTTTTTT.

V and J are TRBV2 and TRBJ1-4, with 11 positions matching TRBD1. Germline V gene sequence: CDR1 SNHLY, CDR2 FYNNEI. V lost 6 bases and J lost 5; bases outside the gene matches: 2. The CDR3 contains 14 residues. DNA for the CDR3: TGTGCCAGCAGAAGGGACAGGGGGAATGAAAAACTGTTTTTT. Translating it yields CASRRDRGNEKLFF.

The V and J genes are TRBV9 and TRBJ1-1; tentative D call: TRBD1 (5 bases). CDR3 size: 19 residues. Germline loops: CDR1 SGDLS, CDR2 YYNGEE. V was cut by 4 bases and J by 3 bases, with 28 bases left in between. The CDR3 nucleotides are TGTGCCAGCAGCCCATCCTTGGGCAGGGAGGTCGGGAAGGACACTGAAGCTTTCTTT. Protein product: CASSPSLGREVGKDTEAFF.

The chain couples TRBV28 to TRBJ1-3, with TRBD1 identical over 8 bases. CDR3 length: 15 amino acids. J was trimmed by 4 bases and V by 1 base; bases with no gene match: 3. Per germline, CDR1 MDHEN and CDR2 SYDVKM. The CDR3 DNA follows: TGTGCCAGCAGTTTATTCAGGGGGCCAGGAAACACCATATATTTT. Translated: CASSLFRGPGNTIYF.

The V gene is TRBV6-5, the J gene TRBJ2-5; possible D gene TRBD1, 5 bases. Trimming left V 5 bases short and J 1 base short, with 14 bases between. The CDR3 sequence is 15 residues long. In germline, CDR1 is MNHEY, CDR2 SVGAGI. DNA of the CDR3: TGTGCCAGCAGTCCCAAAGACAGAGGCCAAGAGACCCAGTACTTC. Its protein product is CASSPKDRGQETQYF.

The gene calls are TRBV5-4 and TRBJ2-2; 10 nucleotides agree with TRBD1. CDR3 size: 16 residues. The trim removed 3 bases at V and 4 bases at J, leaving 6 bases unmatched. The V gene's germline CDR1 is SGHNT and CDR2 YYREEE (reference sequence). This chain's CDR3 is CASSSGTGDSTGELFF. For the CDR3, the DNA is TGTGCCAGCAGCTCGGGGACAGGGGATAGCACCGGGGAGCTGTTTTTT. The variable domain in full, completed from reference TRBV5-4 and TRBJ2-2, reads ETGVTQSPTHLIKTRGQQVTLRCSSQSGHNTVSWYQQALGQGPQFIFQYYREEENGRGNFPPRFSGLQFPNYSSELNVNALELDDSALYLCASSSGTGDSTGELFFGEGSRLTVL.